This T cell receptor beta chain was recorded in a study of cytomegalovirus exposure and HLA in healthy donors. PCR employed 60 Vbeta and 13 Jbeta primers. The data were produced by immunoSEQ multiplex PCR, yet TCRdb's version contains in-frame clones alone and is incomplete. Of 90,000 to 150,000 clones listed, around 70% are singletons. The CDR3 is 13 amino acids. Germline values: CDR1 GTSNPN, CDR2 SVGIG (reference sequence). V was shortened by 3 bases and J by 5 bases, with 13 bases between the two germline ends. V gene TRBV30 combines with J gene TRBJ1-2, with D perhaps matching TRBD1 (6 bases). The sample comprised PBMCs. This receptor was obtained from a woman between 45 and 65 years old in good health and CMV-seropositive. The CDR3 loop reads CAWRMTGVYGYTF. DNA for the CDR3: TGTGCCTGGAGAATGACAGGAGTTTATGGCTACACCTTC. The full variable domain, rest sourced from reference TRBV30 and TRBJ1-2, is SQTIHQWPATLVQPVGSPLSLECTVEGTSNPNLYWYRQAAGRGLQLLFYSVGIGQISSEVPQNLSASRPQDRQFILSSKKLLLSDSGFYLCAWRMTGVYGYTFGSGTRLTVV.